Sequencing of this TCR beta chain was carried out in a study of blood T cell repertoires in COVID-19. The V gene's germline CDR1 is MNHEY and CDR2 SMNVEV (reference sequence). The CDR3 extends over 13 amino acids. V was cut by 10 bases and J by 0 bases, with 12 bases left in between. Sequencing was performed with immunoSEQ multiplex PCR; in TCRdb, only in-frame clones are kept and a portion is missing. The repertoire holds nearly 300,000 clones, with around 92% as singletons. Self-reported history from a screening survey and questionnaire set each donor's cohort. The specimen was PBMCs or T cells enriched from blood (not recorded which). The TCR originated in a woman aged 45-59 years who had been exposed to COVID-19. This chain links TRBV27 with TRBJ1-1, with a possible D match to TRBD1 (5 bases). The CDR3 DNA reads as TGTGCCACCCAGGGCCGGATGAACACTGAAGCTTTCTTT. This translates into CATQGRMNTEAFF.